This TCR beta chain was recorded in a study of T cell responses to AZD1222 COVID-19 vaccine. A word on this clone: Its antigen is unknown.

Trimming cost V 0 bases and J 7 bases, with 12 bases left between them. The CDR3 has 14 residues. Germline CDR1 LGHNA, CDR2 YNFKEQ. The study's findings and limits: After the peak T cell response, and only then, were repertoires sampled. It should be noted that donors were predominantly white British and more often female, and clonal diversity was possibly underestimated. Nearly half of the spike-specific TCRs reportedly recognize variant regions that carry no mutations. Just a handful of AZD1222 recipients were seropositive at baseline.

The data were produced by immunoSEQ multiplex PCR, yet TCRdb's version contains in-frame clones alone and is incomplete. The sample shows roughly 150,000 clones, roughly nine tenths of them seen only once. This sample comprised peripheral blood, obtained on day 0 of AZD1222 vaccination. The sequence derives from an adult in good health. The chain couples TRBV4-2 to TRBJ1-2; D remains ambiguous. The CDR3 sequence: CASSQDPGVAGYTF. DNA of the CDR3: TGTGCCAGCAGCCAAGATCCCGGAGTGGCTGGCTACACCTTC.